This T cell receptor (beta chain) is from a study of T cell clones after liver transplantation. Study-wide context: Immunosuppression withdrawal was tried within 2 years after liver transplantation in this trial.

This clone has more than one count but fewer than ten. The method was immunoSEQ multiplex PCR; TCRdb's version includes in-frame clones alone and lacks a portion of them. This table holds some 70,000 clones, 80% found once. The sequence derives from a human donor who received a liver transplant. This specimen was CD4+ T cells from blood, taken before liver transplant.

CDR3 protein: CASSFPNQETQYF. The CDR3 nucleotides are TGTGCCAGCAGCTTCCCGAACCAAGAGACCCAGTACTTC. The gene calls are TRBV5-6 and TRBJ2-5; D ambiguous. Between the trimmed V and J ends, which lost 2 bases and 0 bases, there was a span of 5 bases. There are 13 residues in the CDR3. Germline CDR1 and CDR2: SGHDT and YYEEEE.